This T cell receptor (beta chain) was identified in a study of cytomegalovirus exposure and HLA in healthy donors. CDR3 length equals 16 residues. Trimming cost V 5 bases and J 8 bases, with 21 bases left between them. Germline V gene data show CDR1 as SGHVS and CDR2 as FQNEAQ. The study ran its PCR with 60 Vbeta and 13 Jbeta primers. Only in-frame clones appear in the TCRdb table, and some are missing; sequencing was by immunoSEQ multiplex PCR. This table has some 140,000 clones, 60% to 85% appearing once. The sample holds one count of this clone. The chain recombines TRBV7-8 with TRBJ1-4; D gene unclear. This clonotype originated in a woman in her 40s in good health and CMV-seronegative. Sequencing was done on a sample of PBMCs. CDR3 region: CASSTPRRDRREKLFF. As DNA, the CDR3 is TGTGCCAGCAGCACGCCACGTCGAGACCGGCGGGAAAAACTGTTTTTT.